The clone carrying this TCR beta chain was seen only a few times. Its antigen is unknown. The source of the sample is a study of cytomegalovirus exposure and HLA in healthy donors. Study-level findings and limits: In vitro confirmation showed three CMV-associated chains to be CMV antigen specific. Researchers catalogued under 200 TCR beta chains as cytomegalovirus-associated.

The CDR3 sequence is 16 residues long. Trimming took 5 bases from V and 3 from J, leaving 18 bases between them. The V gene's germline CDR1 is LGHNT and CDR2 FRNRAP. There were likely unrecorded immune exposures, though donors were nominally healthy when sampled. Researchers ran the PCR with 60 Vbeta and 13 Jbeta primers. Per the authors' pipeline: A later analysis counted 80 million or so unique TCR beta chains, some 11 million shared. TCRdb's copy holds only in-frame clones and misses some; the assay was immunoSEQ multiplex PCR. V and J calls plus clone size are reproduced from that table; the DNA served to infer D and trimming. The data hold some 120,000 clones, with around 80% observed a single time.

The sequenced material came from PBMCs. The sequence was obtained from a woman aged 45-65 years in good health and CMV-seropositive. The chain joins TRBV12-5 to TRBJ2-3; tentative D call: TRBD1 (6 bases). The CDR3 region has the DNA TGTGCTAGTGGTGCCTCCCTGGGGGCAGGGACAGATACGCAGTATTTT. Amino acid sequence: CASGASLGAGTDTQYF.